A selection of T cell receptor beta chains follows, all from one sample in a study of cytomegalovirus exposure and HLA in healthy donors. Here immunoSEQ multiplex PCR was the method, and the copy in TCRdb shows in-frame clones only, minus some. The sample lists about 100,000 clones, more than 65% occurring once. Sample: PBMCs. The source is a woman aged 45 to 65 in good health and CMV-seropositive. CDR3s leave out the opening cysteine and the closing phenylalanine or tryptophan. The order of the fields is J gene, V gene, D gene, CDR3 protein. The D gene is left open where the match is weak.

TRBJ2-2,TRBV7-9,.,ASSQRRDQENGELF
TRBJ1-6,TRBV2,.,ASSEEGVSPLH
TRBJ1-1,TRBV10-3,TRBD1,AISVRGPETEAF
TRBJ2-7,TRBV6-1,.,ASSVAPSYEQY
TRBJ1-6,TRBV6-6,TRBD1,ASSYGGQNNSPLH
TRBJ2-3,TRBV6-1,TRBD2,ASSEIFWTGLAGGISTDTQY
TRBJ2-3,TRBV7-3,.,ASSRASTDTQY
TRBJ1-1,TRBV6-1,TRBD1,ASSTQGTAF
TRBJ1-1,TRBV10-3,.,AISELRGGRKASEAF
TRBJ1-3,TRBV10-3,TRBD1,AISAQGAGNTIY
TRBJ2-5,TRBV7-9,.,ASSPTGRIETQY
TRBJ1-1,TRBV9,.,ASSAGVQGLNTEAF
TRBJ2-7,TRBV19,TRBD2,ASSIAGLAVYEQY
.,TRBV2,TRBD2,ASSETSGRSSYEQY
TRBJ2-4,TRBV7-2,.,ASSPFGAKNIQY
TRBJ2-2,TRBV11-3,TRBD1,ASSLDFGDRGQSNTGELF
TRBJ2-7,TRBV7-8,.,ASTLGSTDSYEQY
TRBJ1-2,TRBV10-1,.,ASSESGGFGYT
TRBJ2-7,TRBV10-3,TRBD2,AISAFRTSGGGVSSYEQY
TRBJ2-7,TRBV10-2,TRBD2,ASRGAGVKGDSYEQY
TRBJ1-2,TRBV6-5,TRBD1,ASYYQGQGAGGYT
TRBJ2-4,TRBV11-2,.,ASSSRLAKNIQY
TRBJ2-1,TRBV4-1,TRBD2,ASSQSGSLAGVVNNEQF
TRBJ2-7,TRBV7-9,.,SSSLRGLNEQY
TRBJ1-5,TRBV10-3,TRBD1,AISDTITGGGQPQH
TRBJ2-7,TRBV9,.,ASSAEDRNYEQY
TRBJ2-3,TRBV5-1,.,ASSFGGARFEDTQY
TRBJ1-1,TRBV15,.,ATSRDRNTEAF
TRBJ2-7,TRBV10-2,.,ASSESTPSLTSSYEQY
TRBJ2-5,TRBV5-4,TRBD1,ASSWTGAVPETQY
TRBJ1-2,TRBV27,.,ASSPNPAGGSYGYT
TRBJ2-7,TRBV29-1,TRBD1,SVGDRGLGEQY
TRBJ2-5,TRBV9,TRBD1,ASSARQGEETQY
TRBJ1-1,TRBV29-1,.,SVDGTTVNTEAF
TRBJ1-5,TRBV30,.,AWSVHSNQPQH
TRBJ1-2,TRBV28,TRBD1,ASSPHVDRAHYGYT
TRBJ1-4,TRBV7-9,.,ASSLGWSRDEKLF
TRBJ1-1,TRBV2,.,AVGVEFKAF
TRBJ1-1,TRBV2,.,ASRATGTY
TRBJ1-2,TRBV19,TRBD1,ASSPSTGWNYGYT
TRBJ2-2,TRBV6-5,.,ASSQDLPGELF
TRBJ1-1,TRBV5-4,.,ASSLVDRTNTEAF
TRBJ1-2,TRBV7-9,TRBD1,ASSLVLGPPGQGTYGYT
TRBJ1-2,TRBV9,.,ASSVATGKGYT
TRBJ1-5,TRBV9,TRBD1,ASSGRDSNQPQH
TRBJ1-6,TRBV2,TRBD1,ASSALGTVNWNSPLH
TRBJ2-2,TRBV4-1,TRBD2,ASSAFLLAGGSGELF